These 32 T cell receptor beta chains were sequenced from one sample in a study of shared clonotypes between healthy human individuals. Using immunoSEQ multiplex PCR, the repertoire was profiled, and TCRdb retains in-frame clones only, with some absent. The sample includes around 530,000 clones, around 81% seen only once; the top ten take about 12%. Sequenced sample: PBMCs. These receptor sequences come from a woman in her thirties or forties in good health. Some clones in this sample may be carry-over from other donors' samples.

This chain links TRBV5-1 with TRBJ2-1; D call uncertain. The CDR3 is 15 amino acids. Trimming cost V 3 bases and J 5 bases, with 15 bases left between them. Germline CDR1 SGHRS, CDR2 YFSETQ. The chain's CDR3 is CASSSDSPPDNEQFF. The CDR3 bases are TGCGCCAGCAGCTCCGATTCTCCACCGGACAATGAGCAGTTCTTC.

The chain is built from TRBV30 and TRBJ1-1, with a weak D call TRBD1 (5 bases). Germline values: CDR1 GTSNPN, CDR2 SVGIG (reference sequence). The CDR3 loop spans 13 amino acids. Between the trimmed V and J ends, which lost 3 bases and 1 base, there was a span of 9 bases. The CDR3 protein is CAWRRTQNTEAFF. The CDR3 nucleotides read TGTGCCTGGAGACGGACACAGAACACTGAAGCTTTCTTT.

Regarding this clone: Other nucleotide sequences from this sample produce the same CDR3. The chain recombines TRBV7-9 with TRBJ2-7; D is uncertain. Trimming took off 9 bases at V and 6 bases at J, with 18 bases between the two ends. In germline, CDR1 is SEHNR, CDR2 FQNEAQ (reference sequence). The CDR3 is 13 residues long. DNA of the CDR3: TGTGCCAGTAGCCCCTGGGCAGAGGTCGAGCAGTACTTC. Its translation is CASSPWAEVEQYF.

The chain combines TRBV7-6 with TRBJ2-1; D gene ambiguous. Germline V gene data show CDR1 as SGHVS and CDR2 as FNYEAQ. V lost 4 bases and J lost 1, with 11 bases in between. The CDR3 covers 15 residues. CDR3: CASSSLPTSYNEQFF. The CDR3 DNA reads TGTGCCAGCAGCTCGCTCCCGACTTCCTACAATGAGCAGTTCTTC. Together with reference TRBV7-6 and TRBJ2-1, the CDR3 gives the full variable domain: GAGVSQSPRYKVTKRGQDVALRCDPISGHVSLYWYRQALGQGPEFLTYFNYEAQQDKSGLPNDRFSAERPEGSISTLTIQRTEQRDSAMYRCASSSLPTSYNEQFFGPGTRLTVL.

This rearrangement joins TRBV6-6 to TRBJ2-7, with a weak D call TRBD2 (6 bases). CDR1 MNHNY and CDR2 SVGAGI come from the germline V gene (reference sequence). V was clipped by 8 bases and J by 3 bases, with 17 bases between them. The CDR3 has 14 amino acids. The CDR3 loop reads CASGGTESLYEQYF. The DNA of the CDR3 is TGTGCCAGCGGAGGGACCGAGTCCCTCTACGAGCAGTACTTC.

CDR3 amino acids: CAWSVGTLNEKLFF. The CDR3 DNA follows: TGTGCCTGGAGCGTGGGGACCTTAAATGAAAAACTGTTTTTT. The chain joins TRBV30 to TRBJ1-4, with D tentatively TRBD1 (5 bases). The germline gives CDR1 GTSNPN, CDR2 SVGIG (reference sequence). The length of the CDR3 is 14 residues. V was shortened by 3 bases and J by 5 bases, with 13 bases between the two germline ends.

This clone has a single count. The V call is TRBV19, the J call TRBJ2-7; TRBD2 agrees at 8 bases. The CDR3 contains 20 residues. The germline V gene has CDR1 LNHDA and CDR2 SQIVND (reference sequence). J lost 2 bases, V lost 0 bases, and 18 bases had no gene match. CDR3 protein: CASSIDRGPTTLAEAYEQYF. The CDR3 DNA follows: TGTGCCAGTAGTATAGACAGGGGACCAACAACACTAGCGGAAGCCTACGAGCAGTACTTC.

The CDR3 DNA reads TGTGCCAGCAGTCTTATAGGAGCGGGAGTGACAGAGACCCAGTACTTC. It specifies CASSLIGAGVTETQYF. This sequence joins TRBV28 and TRBJ2-5; 8 bases are shared with TRBD2. The CDR3 consists of 16 residues. The V and J ends lost 5 bases and 4 bases, in that order; junction bases with no gene match: 12. Germline CDR1 reads MDHEN; CDR2 reads SYDVKM.

The gene calls are TRBV19 and TRBJ2-1, with D tentatively TRBD2 (7 bases). Trimming took off 5 bases at V and 4 bases at J, with 18 bases between the two ends. CDR1 is LNHDA and CDR2 is SQIVND in the germline V gene (reference sequence). The CDR3 extends over 16 amino acids. CDR3 in DNA: TGTGCCAGTAGTCCTGTGGGGGGGGCAGCGTACAATGAGCAGTTCTTC. Translated, it gives CASSPVGGAAYNEQFF. The full variable domain, its missing parts supplied by reference TRBV19 and TRBJ2-1, is DGGITQSPKYLFRKEGQNVTLSCEQNLNHDAMYWYRQDPGQGLRLIYYSQIVNDFQKGDIAEGYSVSREKKESFPLTVTSAQKNPTAFYLCASSPVGGAAYNEQFFGPGTRLTVL.

The CDR3 region has the DNA TGTGCCAGCAGTGAGGGACAGACTAAGCAGTACTTC. It codes for CASSEGQTKQYF. The chain is built from TRBV25-1 and TRBJ2-7; 7 positions match TRBD1. This CDR3 is built from 12 residues. The J segment lost 8 bases and the V segment lost 3 bases, leaving 4 bases of the junction unmatched. Looked up from germline, CDR1 is MGHDK and CDR2 is SYGVNS.

A few counts support this clone. The sample carries other DNA sequences with the same CDR3. The chain carries TRBV18 and TRBJ2-1; TRBD2 matches at 12 bases. The trim removed 1 base at V and 5 bases at J, leaving 0 bases unmatched. Germline CDR1 and CDR2: KGHSH and LQKENI. The CDR3 has 15 residues. The CDR3 DNA follows: TGTGCCAGCTCACCACGGACTAGCGGGAACAATGAGCAGTTCTTC. It translates to CASSPRTSGNNEQFF.

The rearrangement links TRBV30 to TRBJ1-5, with 9 bases identical to TRBD1. The CDR3 extends over 12 amino acids. Germline values: CDR1 GTSNPN, CDR2 SVGIG (reference sequence). With V trimmed by 5 bases and J by 6 bases, 2 bases remained unmatched. The CDR3 sequence: CAWRTGVQPQHF. The CDR3 bases are TGTGCCTGGCGGACAGGGGTTCAGCCCCAGCATTTT.

The chain combines TRBV28 with TRBJ2-7; D is ambiguous. The V gene lost 7 bases and the J gene lost 3 bases, with 13 bases spanning the gap. Germline CDR1 and CDR2: MDHEN and SYDVKM. The CDR3 totals 13 residues. The CDR3 DNA sequence: TGTGCCAGCATAAGCAGCAATCGCTACGAGCAGTACTTC. Translating gives CASISSNRYEQYF.

The chain recombines TRBV7-6 with TRBJ2-5; 11 bases align to TRBD2. The CDR3 covers 15 residues. V was clipped by 3 bases and J by 6 bases; unmatched bases: 6. Germline assignment: CDR1 SGHVS and CDR2 FNYEAQ. DNA of the CDR3: TGTGCCAGCAGCTTCACTAGCGGGAGATCACAGACCCAGTACTTC. As protein: CASSFTSGRSQTQYF.

A note on this clone: Other nucleotide sequences from this sample produce the same CDR3. The CDR3 coding sequence is TGTGCCAGCAGCTTGGGGACAGGGTTATACGAGCAGTACTTC. Protein: CASSLGTGLYEQYF. V is TRBV11-1 and J is TRBJ2-7, with 9 bases fitting TRBD1. The germline gives CDR1 SGHAT, CDR2 FQDESV (reference sequence). J gave up 4 bases and V 3 bases, and 4 bases lay outside the gene matches. The CDR3 runs 14 residues.

A note on this clone: A far larger clone is just one base off, so this is likely a read error. This sequence joins TRBV30 and TRBJ1-5; D might be TRBD1 (6 bases). Germline V gives CDR1 GTSNPN, CDR2 SVGIG (reference sequence). The CDR3 is 16 amino acids. DNA for the CDR3: TGTGCCTGGAGTGTAGGGGGTGACTATAGCAGTCAGCCCCAGCATTTT. Translated, it gives CAWSVGGDYSSQPQHF.

The chain links TRBV28 to TRBJ2-7, with 7 bases lining up with TRBD2. The germline V gene encodes CDR1 MDHEN and CDR2 SYDVKM. V was clipped by 8 bases and J by 4 bases; unmatched bases: 14. CDR3 length: 15 amino acids. The CDR3 protein is CASGGVVEGGYEQYF. CDR3 bases: TGTGCCAGCGGAGGGGTTGTGGAGGGAGGGTACGAGCAGTACTTC.

The V call is TRBV6-1, the J call TRBJ2-1; 8 nucleotides line up with TRBD2. The J segment lost 8 bases and the V segment lost 4 bases, leaving 7 bases of the junction unmatched. The CDR3 spans 14 residues. Germline assignment: CDR1 MNHNS and CDR2 SASEGT. The CDR3 loop is CASSGSAGVDEQFF. CDR3 bases: TGTGCCAGCAGTGGGTCAGCGGGAGTGGATGAGCAGTTCTTC.

CDR3 in DNA: TGTGCCAGCAGCTTAGGCAGGGGTGCCTACGAGCAGTACTTC. Translated, it gives CASSLGRGAYEQYF. V and J are TRBV7-8 and TRBJ2-7, with D perhaps matching TRBD1 (6 bases). Per germline, CDR1 SGHVS and CDR2 FQNEAQ. The CDR3 length is 14 residues. V was pared by 1 base and J by 2 bases, with 9 bases between.

V and J are TRBV5-4 and TRBJ2-7, with D uncertain. Germline CDR1 and CDR2: SGHNT and YYREEE (reference sequence). The CDR3 has 15 residues. V dropped 4 bases and J dropped 1 base, with 15 bases sitting between them. The CDR3 DNA follows: TGTGCCAGCAGCCTCGAAAGACGGTCATCCTACGAGCAGTACTTC. Translation gives CASSLERRSSYEQYF.

The rearrangement links TRBV20-1 to TRBJ1-2; D uncertain. This CDR3 contains 11 residues. Per the germline V gene, CDR1 is DFQATT and CDR2 is SNEGSKA (reference sequence). The V end was cut by 0 bases, the J end by 4 bases, with 3 bases between. DNA for the CDR3: TGCAGTGCTAGAGAGACCTATGGCTACACCTTC. Amino acid sequence: CSARETYGYTF.

This chain uses TRBV2 with TRBJ1-2; no firm D call. V was pared by 4 bases and J by 5 bases, with 8 bases between. The CDR3 contains 12 residues. CDR1 and CDR2 from the germline V gene are SNHLY and FYNNEI. CDR3 sequence (DNA): TGTGCCAGCAGTGTTGAGGGTTATGGCTACACCTTC. This sequence encodes CASSVEGYGYTF.

The genes are TRBV10-3 and TRBJ2-5; 9 positions match TRBD1. The end of the DNA aligns better with TRBJ2-7, so the J call may be wrong. The CDR3 runs to 14 residues. The germline CDR1 and CDR2 sequences are ENHRY and SYGVKD. The CDR3 loop is CAISEVQGAYEQYF. The DNA for the CDR3 is TGTGCCATCAGTGAGGTACAGGGGGCTTACGAGCAGTACTTC.

In the case of this clone: Since a far larger clone is one base different, this is likely a read error. Additional DNA sequences in this sample encode the identical CDR3. The CDR3 sequence: CAWRRDRSNYGYTF. The CDR3 nucleotides are TGTGCCTGGAGGCGGGACAGGAGTAACTATGGCTACACCTTC. The V gene is TRBV30, the J gene TRBJ1-2; 8 positions match TRBD1. V was pared by 3 bases and J by 1 base, with 4 bases of the junction left unmatched. Germline V gene sequence: CDR1 GTSNPN, CDR2 SVGIG (reference sequence). This CDR3 spans 14 amino acids.

J is TRBJ2-1 and V is TRBV14; D not certain. The CDR3 runs 14 residues. V gave up 1 base and J gave up 4 bases, with 8 bases separating them. Germline values: CDR1 SGHDN, CDR2 FVKESK. The CDR3 loop is CASSQASPYNEQFF. In DNA form, the CDR3 reads TGTGCCAGCAGCCAAGCGTCCCCATACAATGAGCAGTTCTTC.

This sequence joins TRBV9 and TRBJ2-5; no clear D. CDR1 and CDR2 from the germline V gene are SGDLS and YYNGEE. The CDR3 is made up of 16 amino acids. Trimming stripped 2 bases from V and 3 bases from J, with 17 bases between. DNA for the CDR3: TGTGCCAGCAGCGTTAGTGCCAGCGTTGCCGAAGAGACCCAGTACTTC. Protein product: CASSVSASVAEETQYF.

The chain uses TRBV18 and TRBJ2-3; 7 nucleotides agree with TRBD1. The CDR3 is made up of 16 amino acids. Trimming took 5 bases from V and 0 from J; bases not matched to a gene: 8. Germline-derived CDR1 and CDR2 are KGHSH and LQKENI. The CDR3, as DNA: TGTGCCAGCTCAACCGAGACAGGGACGAGCACAGATACGCAGTATTTT. Amino acid sequence: CASSTETGTSTDTQYF.

V is TRBV28 and J is TRBJ1-5; 7 positions match TRBD1. There are 17 residues in the CDR3. Per the germline V gene, CDR1 is MDHEN and CDR2 is SYDVKM. Losses at the gene ends were 4 bases for V and 5 bases for J; bases not matched to a gene: 14. CDR3: CASSYRTGPGRHQPQHF. CDR3 nucleotides: TGTGCCAGCAGTTACCGGACAGGTCCCGGGCGGCATCAGCCCCAGCATTTT. Complete variable domain (other parts from reference TRBV28 and TRBJ1-5): DVKVTQSSRYLVKRTGEKVFLECVQDMDHENMFWYRQDPGLGLRLIYFSYDVKMKEKGDIPEGYSVSREKKERFSLILESASTNQTSMYLCASSYRTGPGRHQPQHFGDGTRLSIL.

The chain joins TRBV10-3 to TRBJ2-1; D unclear. CDR3 size: 13 residues. Deletions cut 2 bases from V and 3 bases from J, with 5 bases between. The germline V gene encodes CDR1 ENHRY and CDR2 SYGVKD. The DNA of the CDR3 is TGTGCCATCAGTGAGAAGAGCTACAATGAGCAGTTCTTC. Translation gives CAISEKSYNEQFF.

This clone occurred once. The chain links TRBV5-1 to TRBJ1-2; tentatively, D is TRBD1 (6 bases). From germline, CDR1 is SGHRS and CDR2 YFSETQ. Trimming removed 1 base at V and 1 base at J, with 11 bases between. The CDR3 is 15 residues long. CDR3 protein: CASSLRQGRNYGYTF. The CDR3 DNA sequence: TGCGCCAGCAGCTTGAGGCAGGGGCGTAACTATGGCTACACCTTC.

The chain is built from TRBV15 and TRBJ2-1, with TRBD2 matching over 7 bases. CDR1 LNHNV and CDR2 YYDKDF come from the germline V gene (reference sequence). There are 15 residues in the CDR3. Trimming took 0 bases from V and 3 from J; bases not matched to a gene: 2. The CDR3 sequence: CATSREGGDYNEQFF. CDR3 in DNA: TGTGCCACCAGCAGAGAGGGGGGGGACTACAATGAGCAGTTCTTC.

The chain links TRBV21-1 to TRBJ2-7; the table gives TRBD2 as D, unverified against the DNA. TRBV21-1 is noted as a pseudogene. The CDR3 contains 14 residues. In nucleotides, the CDR3 is TGTGCCAGCAGCAAAGTGCGCATAAGTACCGAGCAGTACTTC. Protein: CASSKVRISTEQYF.